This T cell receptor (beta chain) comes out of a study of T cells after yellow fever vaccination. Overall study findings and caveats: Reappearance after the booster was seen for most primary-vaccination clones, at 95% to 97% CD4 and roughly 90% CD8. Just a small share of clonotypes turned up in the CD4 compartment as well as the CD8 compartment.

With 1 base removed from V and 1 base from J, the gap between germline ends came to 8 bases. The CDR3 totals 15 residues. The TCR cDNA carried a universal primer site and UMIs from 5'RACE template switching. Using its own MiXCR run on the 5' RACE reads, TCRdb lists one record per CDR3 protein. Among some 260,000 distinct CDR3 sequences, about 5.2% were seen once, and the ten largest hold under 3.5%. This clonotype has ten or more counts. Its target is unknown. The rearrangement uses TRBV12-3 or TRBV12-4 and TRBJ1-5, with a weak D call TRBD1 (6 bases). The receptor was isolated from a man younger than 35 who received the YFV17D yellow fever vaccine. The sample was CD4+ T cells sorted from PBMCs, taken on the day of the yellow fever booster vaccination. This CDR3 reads CASSLVTGSNQPQHF. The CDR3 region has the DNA TGTGCCAGCAGTTTAGTAACAGGGAGCAATCAGCCCCAGCATTTT.